Sequencing of this T cell receptor (beta chain) was carried out in a study of neurological immune-mediated disorders. As for the cDNA, it was generated by 5'RACE with 10-nucleotide random UMIs. One entry per CDR3 protein results from TCRdb running MiXCR on the 5' RACE reads. Counted here are about 99,000 distinct CDR3 sequences, 11% occurring once; the ten biggest clones make up approximately 3.4%. Time point specified: longitudinal time-point 3. This clonotype was observed at least ten times. Trimming removed 4 bases from V and 6 bases from J; junction bases left unmatched: 11. The CDR3 covers 16 residues. Germline assignment: CDR1 MNHNS and CDR2 SASEGT.

This chain links TRBV6-1 with TRBJ2-7; 11 nucleotides agree with TRBD2. Sequencing was performed on PBMCs. This TCR came from a female donor with HTLV-1-associated myelopathy (HAM/TSP). CDR3 bases: TGTGCCAGCAGTGTTGCGACTAGCGGGGCCCAGGGCGAGCAGTACTTC. This gives the protein CASSVATSGAQGEQYF.